This T cell receptor beta chain was recovered during a study of prognosis after radiotherapy for stage I lung cancer. Across the whole study: Newly diagnosed primary stage I lung tumors were found in approximately 15 patients, while oligometastatic NSCLC after surgical resection of the primary tumor was found in a few. For radiotherapy, patients got SBRT split into 3 to 5 fractions, giving a biologically effective dose of at least 100 Gy.

Genomic DNA yielded TCR beta CDR3, amplified by two-round multiplex PCR. First-round PCR amplification was performed with primers specific to each TRBV and TRBJ gene. TCRdb analysed the multiplex PCR reads with MiXCR anew, one entry per CDR3 protein. The profile shows around 26,000 distinct CDR3 sequences, under 60% of them singletons. This clonotype was found many times. Between the trimmed V and J ends, which lost 3 bases and 8 bases, there was a span of 4 bases. CDR3 length: 11 amino acids. The V gene's germline CDR1 is ENHRY and CDR2 SYGVKD. The TCR sequence derives from a donor aged 50 or older with non-small cell lung cancer. This specimen was PBMCs, taken before or after stereotactic body radiation therapy (not recorded which). The chain is built from TRBV10-3 and TRBJ1-4; D uncertain. The CDR3 nucleotides are TGTGCCATCAGTGAAGGCGAAAAACTGTTTTTT. This encodes CAISEGEKLFF.